The source of this T cell receptor (beta chain) is a study of glioma-infiltrating T cells after dendritic cell vaccination. Up to 2 ug genomic DNA was used for TCRB CDR3 amplification. The primer mix had 60 V beta and 13 J beta primers. Method: immunoSEQ multiplex PCR; TCRdb's copy keeps in-frame clones and lacks some. The profile shows approximately 48,000 clones, 89% of them singletons. The time point was: after dendritic cell vaccination, including at tumor progression/relapse. The CDR3 is 16 residues long. Germline CDR1 is SGDLS and CDR2 is YYNGEE. With V trimmed by 0 bases and J by 3 bases, 3 bases remained unmatched.

J is TRBJ2-2 and V is TRBV9; 9 bases map to TRBD2. This clonotype was obtained from a human donor with glioblastoma. Source: blood, taken after dendritic cell vaccination. The CDR3 nucleotides are TGTGCCAGCAGCGTAGTAGCGGGAGATTACACCGGGGAGCTGTTTTTT. Amino acid sequence: CASSVVAGDYTGELFF.